The sequence of this T cell receptor (beta chain) was determined in a study of cytomegalovirus exposure and HLA in healthy donors. Study-level points and caveats: Roughly uniform depth of sequencing across donors was assumed in presence/absence analyses.

Concerning this clone itself: Its target is unknown.

CDR3 size: 13 residues. Germline lookup yields CDR1 SGHAT and CDR2 FQNNGV. Deletions cut 5 bases from V and 4 bases from J, with 11 bases between. It was with 60 Vbeta and 13 Jbeta primers that the PCR ran. Method: immunoSEQ multiplex PCR; TCRdb's copy keeps in-frame clones and lacks some. The sample has about 130,000 clones, 70% to 85% seen once. This clonotype originated in a boy younger than 18 in good health and CMV-seronegative. The V call is TRBV11-2, the J call TRBJ1-2; tentatively, D is TRBD1 (6 bases). Sample: PBMCs. The CDR3 spells CASSQGSFYGYTF. The CDR3, as DNA: TGTGCCAGCAGCCAGGGGAGCTTCTATGGCTACACCTTC.